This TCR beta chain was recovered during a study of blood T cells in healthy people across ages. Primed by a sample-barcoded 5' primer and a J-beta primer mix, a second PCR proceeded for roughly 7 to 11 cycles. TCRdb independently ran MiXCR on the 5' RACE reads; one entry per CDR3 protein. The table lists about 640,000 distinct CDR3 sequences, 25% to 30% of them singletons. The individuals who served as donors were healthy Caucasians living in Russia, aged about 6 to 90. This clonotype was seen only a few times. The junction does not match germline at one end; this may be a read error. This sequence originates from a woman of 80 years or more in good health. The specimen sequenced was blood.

This CDR3 reads CASSLDNRLAQYF. In DNA form, the CDR3 reads TGCGCTAGCAGCTTGGACAACCGTCTAGCCCAGTACTTC. This rearrangement joins TRBV5-1 to TRBJ2-7, with D tentatively TRBD1 or TRBD2 (5 bases each). The CDR3 runs to 13 residues. Germline loops: CDR1 SGHRS, CDR2 YFSETQ.